Listed here is a single T cell receptor beta chain. The sample comes from a study of blood T cell repertoires in COVID-19. Study as a whole: Samples came from the United States, Italy and Spain, spanning acute and convalescent COVID-19. The cDNA or gDNA used as material had been derived from T cells, B-cell-depleted T cells, or PBMCs.

There are 16 residues in the CDR3. Germline V gene data show CDR1 as LNHDA and CDR2 as SQIVND (reference sequence). Trimming shortened V by 3 bases and J by 0 bases, and 12 bases separated the two germline ends. In the original analysis: From reference gene primer amplification, estimates of nucleated cell counts were derived. Using immunoSEQ multiplex PCR, the repertoire was profiled, and TCRdb retains in-frame clones only, with some absent. V, J and clone size reflect that table, while D and trimming were determined from the DNA. The sample lists almost 100,000 clones, around 86% seen once, with 9% to 12% in the top ten.

The source material was peripheral blood. This receptor was obtained from a man aged 50-60 years with acute or convalescent COVID-19. The chain joins TRBV19 to TRBJ1-5; D may be TRBD1 (5 bases). CDR3 nucleotide sequence: TGTGCCAGTAGTATTCCCAGACAGAATAGCAATCAGCCCCAGCATTTT. It codes for CASSIPRQNSNQPQHF.